Given below is one T cell receptor (beta chain) in context. Its antigen remains unidentified. This sample was included in a study of early stage breast cancer tumors. Looking at the study overall: About 70% of the 16 invasive tumors were ER+, PR+ and HER2-. Findings of the study overall: Compared with adjacent normal breast tissue, tumors showed 2 to 2.5-fold greater T cell density and higher clonality. Tumor and normal breast were distinguished via blood comparison in about 90% of the 16 patients. Bulk DNA sequencing of unsorted cells missed chain pairing and markers.

This table comes from immunoSEQ multiplex PCR, and its TCRdb copy is limited to in-frame clones, with some not included. The sample carries around 40,000 clones, 65% to 75% recorded once. V lost 3 bases to trimming and J lost 6 bases, with 9 bases between them. Germline CDR1 DFQATT, CDR2 SNEGSKA (reference sequence). This CDR3 spans 11 amino acids. This receptor was taken from a person aged 55 to 70 with breast cancer. The sequenced sample was blood. The chain recombines TRBV20-1 with TRBJ2-7, with D perhaps given as TRBD1 or TRBD2 (5 bases each). CDR3 sequence (DNA): TGCAGTGCTAGTCCGGGGACCGAGCAGTACTTC. Amino acid sequence: CSASPGTEQYF.